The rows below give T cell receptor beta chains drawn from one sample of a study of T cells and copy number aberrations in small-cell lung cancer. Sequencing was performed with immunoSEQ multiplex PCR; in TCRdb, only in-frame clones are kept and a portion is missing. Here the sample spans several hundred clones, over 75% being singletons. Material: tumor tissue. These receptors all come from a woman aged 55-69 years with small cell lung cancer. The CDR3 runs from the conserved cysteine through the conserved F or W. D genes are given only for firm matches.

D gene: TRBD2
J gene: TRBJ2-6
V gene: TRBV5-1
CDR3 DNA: TGCGCCAGCAGCGACGGACTAGCGGGTCCCTCTGGGGCCAACGTCCTGACTTTC
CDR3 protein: CASSDGLAGPSGANVLTF

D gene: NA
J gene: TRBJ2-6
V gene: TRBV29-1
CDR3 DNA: TGCAGCGTTGCCGGGACTGCGCTCTCTGGGGCCAACGTCCTGACTTTC
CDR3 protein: CSVAGTALSGANVLTF

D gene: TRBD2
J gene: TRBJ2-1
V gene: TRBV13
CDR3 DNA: TGTGCCAGCAGCTTAGGGCTAGCGGGAGGGCCTGACTACAATGAGCAGTTCTTC
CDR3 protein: CASSLGLAGGPDYNEQFF

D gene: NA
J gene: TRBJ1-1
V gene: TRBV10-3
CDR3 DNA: TGTGCCATCAGTGAAGAGGGGAACACTGAAGCTTTCTTT
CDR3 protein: CAISEEGNTEAFF

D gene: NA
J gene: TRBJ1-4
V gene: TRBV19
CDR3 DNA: TGTGCCAGTAGTATAAGGGAAGGATTAGGCGAAAAACTGTTTTTT
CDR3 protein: CASSIREGLGEKLFF

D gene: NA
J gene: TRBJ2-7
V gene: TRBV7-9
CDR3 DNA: TGTGCCAGCAGCTCCACCAGGAGCGCCTCTTACTCCTACGAGCAGTACTTC
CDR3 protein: CASSSTRSASYSYEQYF

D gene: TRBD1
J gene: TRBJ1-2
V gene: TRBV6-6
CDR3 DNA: TGTGCCAGCAGTTACGACGGGACAGGGGGTAACTATGGCTACACCTTC
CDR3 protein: CASSYDGTGGNYGYTF

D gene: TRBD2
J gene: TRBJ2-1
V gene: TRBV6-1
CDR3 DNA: TGTGCCAGCGGCGAGGGGCTAGCGGGAGTCCTTGAGCAGTTCTTC
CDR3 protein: CASGEGLAGVLEQFF

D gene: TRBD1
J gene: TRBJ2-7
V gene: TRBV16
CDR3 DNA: TGTGCCAGCAGCCCTCCAGGGACAGGGGCAACACCTTCCGAGCAGTACTTC
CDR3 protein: CASSPPGTGATPSEQYF

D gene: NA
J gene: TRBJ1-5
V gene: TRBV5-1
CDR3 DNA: TGCGCCAGCAGCTTGGACGGGACACAGAATCAGCCCCAGCATTTT
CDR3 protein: CASSLDGTQNQPQHF

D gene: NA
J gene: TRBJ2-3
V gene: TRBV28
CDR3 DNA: TGTGCCAGCAGGGAAAGCACAGATACGCAGTATTTT
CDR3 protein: CASRESTDTQYF

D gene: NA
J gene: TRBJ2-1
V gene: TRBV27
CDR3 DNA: TGTGCCAGCAGTCCTGGAACCGAGCAGTTCTTC
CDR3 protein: CASSPGTEQFF

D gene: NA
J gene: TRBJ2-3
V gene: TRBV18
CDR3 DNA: TGTGCCAGCTCTCATAGGGGCCTGAGTACAGATACGCAGTATTTT
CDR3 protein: CASSHRGLSTDTQYF

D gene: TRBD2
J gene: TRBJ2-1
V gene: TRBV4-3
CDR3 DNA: TGCGCCAGCAGACAAGAGTGGCGGGAGGGCCCCTACAATGAGCAGTTCTTC
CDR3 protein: CASRQEWREGPYNEQFF

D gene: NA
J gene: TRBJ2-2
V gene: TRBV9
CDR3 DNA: TGTGCCAGCAGCCTACCTCAGGGGCCGAACACCGGGGAGCTGTTTTTT
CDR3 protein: CASSLPQGPNTGELFF

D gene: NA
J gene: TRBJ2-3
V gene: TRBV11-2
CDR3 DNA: TGTGCCAGCAGCCCTAACCTACAGGATACGCAGTATTTT
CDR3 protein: CASSPNLQDTQYF

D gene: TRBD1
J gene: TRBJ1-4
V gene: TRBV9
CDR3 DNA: TGTGCCAGCAGCGTAGCCCAGGGGGCTGGGGAAAAACTGTTTTTT
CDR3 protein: CASSVAQGAGEKLFF